The present T cell receptor (beta chain) was sequenced within a study of T cells in Graves' hyperthyroidism and ophthalmopathy. RNA transcripts provided the source from which TCR beta CDR3 regions were amplified. TCR CDR3 underwent first-round RT-PCR with the HTBI primer set. TCRdb ran MiXCR on the multiplex PCR reads and lists one entry per CDR3 protein. The table lists approximately 400,000 distinct CDR3 sequences, approximately 15% of them singletons, with roughly 9.6% in the top ten. General study findings and limits: Among thyroid clonotypes expanded above 0.001, most also appeared in blood.

Trimming took off 7 bases at V and 11 bases at J, with 20 bases between the two ends. The CDR3 length is 14 residues. Germline-derived CDR1 and CDR2 are KGHDR and SFDVKD. This clonotype was picked up many times. Its cognate antigen is unknown. The receptor's source is a woman in her fifties or sixties with Graves' hyperthyroidism. J is TRBJ2-1 and V is TRBV24-1; D may correspond to TRBD1 or TRBD2 (6 bases each). Sequences were obtained from blood. CDR3 sequence: CATRDGGGGTQQFF. CDR3 sequence (DNA): TGTGCCACCAGGGATGGGGGCGGCGGGACTCAGCAGTTCTTC.